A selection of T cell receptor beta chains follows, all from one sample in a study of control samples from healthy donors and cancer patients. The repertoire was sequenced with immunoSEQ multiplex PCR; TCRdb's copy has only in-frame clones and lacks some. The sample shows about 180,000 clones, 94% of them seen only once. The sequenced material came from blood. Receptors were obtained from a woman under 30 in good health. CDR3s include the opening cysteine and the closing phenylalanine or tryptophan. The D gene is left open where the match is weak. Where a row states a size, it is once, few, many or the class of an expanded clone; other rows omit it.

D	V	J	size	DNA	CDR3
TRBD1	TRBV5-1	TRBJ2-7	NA	TGCGCCAGCAGCTTGGCCGGGACAGCCTACGAGCAGTACTTC	CASSLAGTAYEQYF
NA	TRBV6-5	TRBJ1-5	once	TGTGCCAGCAGTAACAGTTACAATCAGCCCCAGCATTTT	CASSNSYNQPQHF
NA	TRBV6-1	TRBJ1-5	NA	TGTGCCAGCAGTGAAGATTTCGACAGGTTCTATAGCAATCAGCCCCAGCATTTT	CASSEDFDRFYSNQPQHF
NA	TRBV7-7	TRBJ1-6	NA	TGTGCTAGCAGGCAAGACTACAAGGGGTCTCCCTATAATTCACCCCTCCACTTT	CASRQDYKGSPYNSPLHF
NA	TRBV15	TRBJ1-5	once	TGTGCCACCAGCAGGAGGGTGGGAAATCAGCCCCAGCATTTT	CATSRRVGNQPQHF
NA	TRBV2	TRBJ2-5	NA	TGTGCCAGCAGTGAAGCGCCCAGGGCCCAAGAGACCCAGTACTTC	CASSEAPRAQETQYF
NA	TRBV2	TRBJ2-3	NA	TGTGCCAGCTTTCGTGTCGGTGAAACAGATACGCAGTATTTT	CASFRVGETDTQYF
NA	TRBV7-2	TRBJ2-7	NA	TGTGCCAGCAGCTTGGACAGCTCGACTCCAGTCTACGAGCAGTACTTC	CASSLDSSTPVYEQYF
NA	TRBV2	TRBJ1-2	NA	TGTGCCAGCAGTACAGGACACTATGGCTACACCTTC	CASSTGHYGYTF
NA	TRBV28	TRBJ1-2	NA	TGTGCCAGCAGTCTTCAGGCCGGTGGGTTTTACGGCTACACCTTC	CASSLQAGGFYGYTF
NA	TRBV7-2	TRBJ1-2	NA	TGTGCCAGCAGCTTAGGTTTTGGCTACACCTTC	CASSLGFGYTF
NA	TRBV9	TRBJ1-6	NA	TGTGCCAGCAGCGCCCCAGATGGGCGATCCTATAATTCACCCCTCCACTTT	CASSAPDGRSYNSPLHF
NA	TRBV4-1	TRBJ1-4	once	TGCGCCAGCAGCCAAGAAGACAGGCCGAGCGGAAAACTGTTTTTT	CASSQEDRPSGKLFF
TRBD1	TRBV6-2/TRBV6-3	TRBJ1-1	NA	TGTGCCAGCAGTTACTGGGGGACAGGGGGCTTCATGAACACTGAAGCTTTCTTT	CASSYWGTGGFMNTEAFF
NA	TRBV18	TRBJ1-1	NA	TGTGCCAGCTCAATGGCAGGGAGGACTGAAGCTTTCTTT	CASSMAGRTEAFF
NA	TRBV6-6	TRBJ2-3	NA	TGTGCCAGCAAACCGGCAGGGAGCACAGATACGCAGTATTTT	CASKPAGSTDTQYF
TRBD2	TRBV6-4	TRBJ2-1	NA	TGTGCCAGCAGTGACTCAGTTAGCGGGGGCAGGAATGAGCAGTTCTTC	CASSDSVSGGRNEQFF
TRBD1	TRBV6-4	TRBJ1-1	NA	TGTGCCAGCAGACAGGGGGCCAACACTGAAGCTTTCTTT	CASRQGANTEAFF
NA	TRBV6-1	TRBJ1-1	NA	TGTGCCAGCAGTGATTTGGGTTGGGGCACTGAAGCTTTCTTT	CASSDLGWGTEAFF
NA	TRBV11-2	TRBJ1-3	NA	TGTGCCAGCAGCTCCACGATCCGACAGCGGCCTGGAAACACCATATATTTT	CASSSTIRQRPGNTIYF
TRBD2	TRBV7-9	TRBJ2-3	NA	TGTGCCAGCAGCTGGGGACTAGCGGGAGGGGCCGATACGCAGTATTTT	CASSWGLAGGADTQYF
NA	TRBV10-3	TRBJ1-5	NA	TGTGCCATCAGTGAGTCCCTTGCCCAGCCCCAGCATTTT	CAISESLAQPQHF
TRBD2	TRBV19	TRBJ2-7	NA	TGTGCCAGTAGCGAAGGGCTAGCGGGCCTCTCCTACGAGCAGTACTTC	CASSEGLAGLSYEQYF
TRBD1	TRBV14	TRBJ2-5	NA	TGTGCCAGCAGCCCCCCCGGGACAGGCCAAGAGACCCAGTACTTC	CASSPPGTGQETQYF
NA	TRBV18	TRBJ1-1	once	TGTGCCAGCTCACCAGGGTTTTTCGCTTTCTTT	CASSPGFFAFF
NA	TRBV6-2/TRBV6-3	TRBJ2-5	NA	TGTGCCAGCAGCCCCTGGGTAGCGAGGTACCGGGGGGCCCAAGAGACCCAGTACTTC	CASSPWVARYRGAQETQYF
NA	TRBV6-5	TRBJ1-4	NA	TGTGCCAGCAGTTACCGAGTCAGGGGAGGTGAAAAACTGTTTTTT	CASSYRVRGGEKLFF
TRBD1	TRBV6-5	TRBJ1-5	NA	TGTGCCAGCTACCGGGACAGCCATAATCAGCCCCAGCATTTT	CASYRDSHNQPQHF
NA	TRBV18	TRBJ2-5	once	TGTGCCAGCTCACCGGCGTTTCGAGGGCAAGAGACCCAGTACTTC	CASSPAFRGQETQYF
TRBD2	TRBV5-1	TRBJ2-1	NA	TGCGCCAGCAGGCTAGACCGGACTAGCGGGGGACATGAGCAGTTCTTC	CASRLDRTSGGHEQFF
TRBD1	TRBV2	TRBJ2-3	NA	TGTGCCAGCAGTGTAGGGACAGAGGACCCAGATACGCAGTATTTT	CASSVGTEDPDTQYF
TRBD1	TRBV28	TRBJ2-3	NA	TGTGCCAGCAGTGCTCGGACAGGTGAGGGAGATACGCAGTATTTT	CASSARTGEGDTQYF
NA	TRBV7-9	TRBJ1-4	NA	TGTGCCAGCAGCCAACAGAGGGAAAAACTGTTTTTT	CASSQQREKLFF
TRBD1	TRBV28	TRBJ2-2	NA	TGTGCCAGCAGTTTAAGAGGACAGGTTCGCACCGGGGAGCTGTTTTTT	CASSLRGQVRTGELFF
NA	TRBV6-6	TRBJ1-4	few	TGTGCCAGCAGTTACCGGGACGGGAATGAAAAACTGTTTTTT	CASSYRDGNEKLFF
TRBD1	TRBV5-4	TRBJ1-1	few	TGTGCCAGCACCAACAGGGGAATGAGGACTGAAGCTTTCTTT	CASTNRGMRTEAFF
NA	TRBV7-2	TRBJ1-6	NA	TGTGCCAGCAGCGCCTTGTTGGGGTTCGATAATTCACCCCTCCACTTT	CASSALLGFDNSPLHF
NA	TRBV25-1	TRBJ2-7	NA	TGTGCCAGCAGTGATAGTGCGGCCCCCTACGAGCAGTACTTC	CASSDSAAPYEQYF
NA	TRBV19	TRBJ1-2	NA	TGTGCCAGTAGTGACCGGGATTATGGCTACACCTTC	CASSDRDYGYTF
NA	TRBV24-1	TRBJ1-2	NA	TGTGCCACCAGTGATTTGGGGGGCTTCGGGAGTGAGGGCTACACCTTC	CATSDLGGFGSEGYTF
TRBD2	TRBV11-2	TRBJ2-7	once	TGTGCCAGCAGCGACCCCCTCCTAGCGGGCGAGCAGTACTTC	CASSDPLLAGEQYF
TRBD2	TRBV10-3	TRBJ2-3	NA	TGTGCCACTTCGACTAGCGGAGGCACAGATACGCAGTATTTT	CATSTSGGTDTQYF
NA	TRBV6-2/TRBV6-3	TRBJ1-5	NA	TGTGCCAGCAGTCCCCAGGCCAAGGGATCTGAACATTTT	CASSPQAKGSEHF
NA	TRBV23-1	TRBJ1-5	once	TGCGCCAGCAGTCAATCACCAAAATATTATCAGCCCCAGCATTTT	CASSQSPKYYQPQHF
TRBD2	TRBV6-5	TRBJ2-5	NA	TGTGCCAGCTCTCCTGGGGGGGGGAACCAAGAGACCCAGTACTTC	CASSPGGGNQETQYF
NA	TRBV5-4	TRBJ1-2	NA	TGTGCCAGCAGTCCCAGGACGGAGAACTATGGCTACACCTTC	CASSPRTENYGYTF
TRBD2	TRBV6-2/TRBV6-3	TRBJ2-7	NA	TGTGCCAGCAGTTACGAGACTAGCCGAACCTACGAGCAGTACTTC	CASSYETSRTYEQYF
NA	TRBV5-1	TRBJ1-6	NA	TGCGCCAGCAGCTTGGGCGGGAATTCACCCCTCCACTTT	CASSLGGNSPLHF
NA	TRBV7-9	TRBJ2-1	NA	TGTGCCAGCAGCCATTTTCTAGCGCCCAGTGAGCAGTTCTTC	CASSHFLAPSEQFF
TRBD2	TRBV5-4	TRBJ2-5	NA	TGTGCCAGCAGTCAGGCAGGGAGGGGAGAGACCCAGTACTTC	CASSQAGRGETQYF
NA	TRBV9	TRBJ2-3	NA	TGTGCCAGCAGCGTGACAGGAGAGTCGCAGTATTTT	CASSVTGESQYF
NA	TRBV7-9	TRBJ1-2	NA	TGTGCCAGCAGCATCGGGGGCTACTATGGCTACACCTTC	CASSIGGYYGYTF
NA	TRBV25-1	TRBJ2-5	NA	TGTGCCAGCAGTGATTTAGAGACCCAGTACTTC	CASSDLETQYF
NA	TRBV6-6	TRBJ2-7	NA	TGTGCCAGCAGCCTTTCTCGCTCCTACGAGCAGTACTTC	CASSLSRSYEQYF
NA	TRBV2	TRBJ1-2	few	TGTGCCAGCACCGTAGGACAGAATGCGGAGGGCTACACCTTC	CASTVGQNAEGYTF
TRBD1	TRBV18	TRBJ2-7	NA	TGTGCCAGCTCTCCGGGGACAGGGGATAACGAGCAGTACTTC	CASSPGTGDNEQYF
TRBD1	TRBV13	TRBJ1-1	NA	TGTGCCAGCAGCCCGAGGGACAGGGGCGTCCTTGAAGCTTTCTTT	CASSPRDRGVLEAFF